The clone carrying this TCR beta chain came up a few times. Its matching antigen is unknown. This entry belongs to a study of blood T cells in healthy people across ages. Study context: Capture via template switching afforded approximately one barcoded beta molecule per two T cells.

Germline V gene sequence: CDR1 MNHEY, CDR2 SVGAGI. This CDR3 spans 15 amino acids. V lost 6 bases and J lost 5; bases outside the gene matches: 10. Study-wide results and caveats: Diversity of TCR beta per million T cells declined in a roughly linear way with age.

Sample-barcoded 5' priming and a J-beta primer mix drove a second PCR of roughly 7 to 11 cycles. There were at least 2.5 million CDR3-containing paired-end reads obtained from each sample. TCRdb reanalysed the 5' RACE reads using MiXCR and keeps one entry per CDR3 protein. Here the sample spans about 1.5 million distinct CDR3 sequences, 35% to 45% being singletons. The source of this sequence is a woman between 18 and 29 years old in good health. The chain joins TRBV6-5 to TRBJ2-7; 10 bases are shared with TRBD2. Sequenced material: blood. The CDR3 is CASSNLAGASHEQYF. CDR3 in DNA: TGTGCCAGCAGCAACCTAGCGGGAGCTTCCCACGAGCAGTACTTC.